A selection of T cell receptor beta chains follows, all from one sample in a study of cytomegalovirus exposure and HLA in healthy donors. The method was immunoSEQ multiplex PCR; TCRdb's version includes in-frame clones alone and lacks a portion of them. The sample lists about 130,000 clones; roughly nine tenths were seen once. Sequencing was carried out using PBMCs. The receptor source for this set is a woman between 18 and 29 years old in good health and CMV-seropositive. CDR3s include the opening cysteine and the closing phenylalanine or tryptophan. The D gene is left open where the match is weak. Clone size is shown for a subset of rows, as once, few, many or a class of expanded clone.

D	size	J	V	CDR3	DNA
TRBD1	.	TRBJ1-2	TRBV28	CASKGQDYGYTF	TGTGCCAGCAAGGGACAGGACTATGGCTACACCTTC
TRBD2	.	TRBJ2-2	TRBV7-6	CASSLIAGDTGELFF	TGTGCCAGCAGCTTAATAGCGGGGGACACCGGGGAGCTGTTTTTT
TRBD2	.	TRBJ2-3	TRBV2	CASSEGAGASTDTQYF	TGTGCCAGCAGTGAAGGAGCGGGGGCTAGCACAGATACGCAGTATTTT
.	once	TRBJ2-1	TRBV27	CASRSGASYNEQFF	TGTGCCAGCCGGTCAGGGGCGTCCTACAATGAGCAGTTCTTC
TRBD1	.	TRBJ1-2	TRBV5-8	CASSLRRDRGYYGYTF	TGTGCCAGCAGCCTCCGAAGGGACAGGGGTTACTATGGCTACACCTTC
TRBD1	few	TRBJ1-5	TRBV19	CASRVEGASQPQHF	TGTGCCAGTAGGGTGGAGGGGGCGAGTCAGCCCCAGCATTTT
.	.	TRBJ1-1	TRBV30	CAWTTAMNTEAFF	TGTGCCTGGACGACAGCCATGAACACTGAAGCTTTCTTT
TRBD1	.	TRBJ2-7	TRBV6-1	CASNLRDRGNEQYF	TGTGCCAGCAATCTCCGGGACAGGGGAAACGAGCAGTACTTC
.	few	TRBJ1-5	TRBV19	CASSIRGLQPQHF	TGTGCCAGTAGTATCAGGGGACTACAGCCCCAGCATTTT
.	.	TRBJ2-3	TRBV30	CAWSVPPEGRRTDTQYF	TGTGCCTGGAGTGTCCCCCCTGAGGGGAGGAGGACAGATACGCAGTATTTT
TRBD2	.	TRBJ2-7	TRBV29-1	CSVVGGSSYEQYF	TGCAGCGTTGTGGGGGGGAGCTCCTACGAGCAGTACTTC
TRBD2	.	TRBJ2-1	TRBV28	CASSFLRGGYNEQFF	TGTGCCAGCAGCTTCTTGCGGGGGGGATACAATGAGCAGTTCTTC
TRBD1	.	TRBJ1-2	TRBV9	CASSPPGGSYGYTF	TGTGCCAGCAGCCCGCCAGGGGGCAGCTATGGCTACACCTTC
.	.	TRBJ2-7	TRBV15	CATSRDRGYWNEQYF	TGTGCCACCAGCAGAGATCGGGGGTATTGGAACGAGCAGTACTTC
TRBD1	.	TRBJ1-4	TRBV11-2	CASSLTGVTNEKLFF	TGTGCCAGCAGCCTCACAGGGGTAACTAATGAAAAACTGTTTTTT
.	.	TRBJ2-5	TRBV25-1	CASSAASTQYF	TGTGCCAGCAGTGCTGCTAGCACCCAGTACTTC
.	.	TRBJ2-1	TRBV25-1	CASTNRAGTDNEQFF	TGTGCCAGCACCAACCGGGCCGGGACTGACAATGAGCAGTTCTTC
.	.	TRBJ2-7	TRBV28	CASSGGLQGHEQYF	TGTGCCAGCAGTGGGGGCCTACAGGGACACGAGCAGTACTTC
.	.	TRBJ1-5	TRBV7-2	CASSFDSSNQPQHF	TGTGCCAGCAGCTTCGACAGCTCCAATCAGCCCCAGCATTTT
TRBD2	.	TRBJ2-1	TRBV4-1	CASSQAFSGGYYNEQFF	TGCGCCAGCAGCCAAGCCTTTAGCGGGGGGTACTACAATGAGCAGTTCTTC
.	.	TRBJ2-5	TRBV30	CAWSVSGETQYF	TGTGCCTGGAGTGTCTCCGGAGAGACCCAGTACTTC